This TCR beta chain derives from a study of memory CD4+ T cells and cytomegalovirus serostatus (dated by TCRdb to the late 2010s). For the wider study: The approximately 35 healthy Belgian adults in the cohort included 9 who were CMV seropositive and roughly 25 who were CMV seronegative. The study sequenced CD4+ memory TCRbeta repertoires of a Belgian cohort with known cytomegalovirus serostatus to replicate a published TCR-based CMV serostatus classifier.

Genomic DNA was extracted from sorted cells with the Quick-DNA Microprep Kit. Amplification of TCRbeta DNA was done with the immunoSEQ hsTCRbeta kit, following the protocol from the manufacturer. An Illumina MiSeq instrument was used to sequence the TCRbeta libraries. The paper's processing steps were these. Once out-of-frame sequences had been removed, 2,204,828 distinct TCRbeta sequences were left, which works out to an average of approximately 70,000 per individual. Two values were used to score each individual: the count of around 150 previously reported CMV-associated TCRbeta sequences and the total count of productive distinct TCRbeta sequences. A beta-binomial model was reimplemented in Python, and random forests from scikit-learn, run with default parameters, were trained on data from the US cohort. Classifier performance on the Belgian cohort was summarized as median AUC with percentile confidence intervals calculated over 10,000 bootstrap iterations. TCRdb re-hosts the immuneACCESS table, in-frame sequences only. Its copies lack some clones; in the studies checked, an unresolved V gene accounts for under half of them, and the cause for the rest is not known. That table is the source of V, J and clone size, and D and trimming were worked out from the DNA. This sample comprises roughly 50,000 clones, roughly 84% of them detected only once. The ten largest account for just under 0.5% of the sample.

General findings and caveats noted by the study authors: For CMV serostatus prediction, a median bootstrapped AUC of about 0.94 was reached with the original framework, and a median bootstrapped AUC of around 0.89 was reached with a US-trained random forest. Among the roughly 160 previously reported CMV-associated TCRbeta sequences, 60 to 85 showed up in the CD4+ memory repertoires, with each one found in between one and five individuals. Only CD4+CD45RO+ memory cells were sequenced, in contrast to the original study, which included naive and memory CD4+ and CD8+ populations. On the Belgian cohort, the classifier built on the original framework reached a median bootstrapped AUC of almost 0.96, with a 95% CI of 0.76-1.00. The results were interpreted as suggesting that the CMV-associated TCR signature is largely present in the CD4+ memory repertoire.

A FACSAria II was used to sort memory CD4+ T cells, defined as single viable CD3+CD4+CD8-CD45RO+ cells. CMV serostatus was determined with a Roche Elecsys assay detecting serum IgG against CMV pp150, pp28, p38 and p52. After thawing, total CD4+ T cells were enriched by positive selection with CD4 magnetic microbeads. The samples came from a different study that was designed specifically to examine the CD4+ T cell memory repertoire. Peripheral blood mononuclear cells were isolated and cryopreserved following standard operating procedures; serum was stored at -80 °C. CD3-PerCP (BW264/56), CD4-APC (RPA-T4), CD45RO-PE (UCHT1) and CD8-Pacific Orange (3B5) antibodies were used for staining, and non-viable cells were excluded with Sytox blue. A word on this clone: Its antigen target is currently unknown. Per-nucleotide qualities are absent, and no much larger clonotype sits a single base away.

Trimming takes 1 base from V and 3 bases from J, and the germline ends sit 10 bases apart. CDR1 and CDR2 are read off the germline V gene as MDHEN and SYDVKM. CDR3 length: 16 amino acids, cysteine to phenylalanine. Just CDR3 DNA is preserved here, 48 bases in frame from base 1. The receptor was isolated from an adult in good health and CMV-seronegative. Some clones in this sample may be carry-over from other donors' samples. The sequence links TRBV28 to TRBJ2-6; possibly the D gene is TRBD1, per 6 matching bases. Sample: memory CD4+ T cells from blood. CDR3 protein: CASSLSPGVGANVLTF. In nucleotides, the sequence is TGTGCCAGCAGTTTATCCCCAGGGGTTGGGGCCAACGTCCTGACTTTC.